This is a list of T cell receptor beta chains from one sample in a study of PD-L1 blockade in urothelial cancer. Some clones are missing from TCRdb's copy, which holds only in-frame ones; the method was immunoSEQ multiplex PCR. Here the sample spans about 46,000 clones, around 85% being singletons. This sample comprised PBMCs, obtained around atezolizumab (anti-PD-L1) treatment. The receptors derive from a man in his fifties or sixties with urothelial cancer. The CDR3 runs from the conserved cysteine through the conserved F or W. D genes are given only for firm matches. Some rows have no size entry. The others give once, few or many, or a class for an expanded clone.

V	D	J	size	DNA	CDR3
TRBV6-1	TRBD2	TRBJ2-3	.	TGTGCCAGCAGTGCCCTCGGGACTAGCGGGGGGGCCCGAGATACGCAGTATTTT	CASSALGTSGGARDTQYF
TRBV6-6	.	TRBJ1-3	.	TGTGCCAGCAGCATCGGAAACACCATATATTTT	CASSIGNTIYF
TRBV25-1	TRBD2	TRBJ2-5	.	TGTGCCAGTTCGGGGGGGTCAGAGACCCAGTACTTC	CASSGGSETQYF
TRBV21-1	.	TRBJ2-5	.	TGTGCCAGCAGCAAAGTTATGGAGACGGGGGACAGAGGCCACCAAGAGACCCAGTACTTC	CASSKVMETGDRGHQETQYF
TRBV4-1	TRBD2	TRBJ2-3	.	TGCGCCAGCAGCCAACTGGAGGGAGGGAGCACAGATACGCAGTATTTT	CASSQLEGGSTDTQYF
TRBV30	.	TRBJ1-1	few	TGTGCCTGCCCGACAGACACTGAAGCTTTCTTT	CACPTDTEAFF
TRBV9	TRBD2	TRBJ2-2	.	TGTGCCAGCAGCCCTAGGACTAGCGGGAGGGCCCCGACCACCGGGGAGCTGTTTTTT	CASSPRTSGRAPTTGELFF
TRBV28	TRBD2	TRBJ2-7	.	TGTGCCAGCAGTTCCGGCGGGGGTCCGGGGGAGCAGTACTTC	CASSSGGGPGEQYF
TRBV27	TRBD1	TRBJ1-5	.	TGTGCCAGCAGTTGGACAGGGCCGAATCAGCCCCAGCATTTT	CASSWTGPNQPQHF
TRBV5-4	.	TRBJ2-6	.	TGTGCCAGTCGGAGCAGCCCCTCTGGGGCCAACGTCCTGACTTTC	CASRSSPSGANVLTF
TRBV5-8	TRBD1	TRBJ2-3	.	TGTGCCAGCAGCTCCCGGACAGGGGGCGTCAGCACAGATACGCAGTATTTT	CASSSRTGGVSTDTQYF
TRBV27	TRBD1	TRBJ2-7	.	TGTGCCAGCAGCTCGTTACAGGGGAGCTCCTACGAGCAGTACTTC	CASSSLQGSSYEQYF
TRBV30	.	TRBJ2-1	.	TGTGCCTGGAGTGTATCGGTGTCAAATGAGCAGTTCTTC	CAWSVSVSNEQFF
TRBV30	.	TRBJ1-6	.	TGTGCCTGGAGAAGAACGGGGGGGGATTCACCCCTCCACTTT	CAWRRTGGDSPLHF
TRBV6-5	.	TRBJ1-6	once	TGTGCCAGCAGGGACAGCCCAAATTCACCCCTCCACTTT	CASRDSPNSPLHF
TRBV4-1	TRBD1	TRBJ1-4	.	TGCGCCAGCAGCCAAGATGGGGCAGGGGGTGAAAAACTGTTTTTT	CASSQDGAGGEKLFF
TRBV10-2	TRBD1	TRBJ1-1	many	TGCGCCAGCAGTAAGGGACAGGGGGGGACTGAAGCTTTCTTT	CASSKGQGGTEAFF
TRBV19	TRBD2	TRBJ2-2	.	TGTGCCAGTAGTATATCGGGGACTAGCTTAAACACCGGGGAGCTGTTTTTT	CASSISGTSLNTGELFF
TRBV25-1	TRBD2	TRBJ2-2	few	TGTGCCAGCAGTGCAATTGGGACTAGCGGGTCCGGGGAGCTGTTTTTT	CASSAIGTSGSGELFF
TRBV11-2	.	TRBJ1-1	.	TGTGCCAGCAGCTTAGTAAGGGGGGGGAACACTGAAGCTTTCTTT	CASSLVRGGNTEAFF
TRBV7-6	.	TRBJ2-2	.	TGTGCCAGCAGCTCGGGAGTTACCGGGGAGCTGTTTTTT	CASSSGVTGELFF
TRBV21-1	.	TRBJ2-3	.	TGTGCCAGCAGTCTAAAATGGACTAGCGGGAGAGTGGCCGATACGCAGTATTTT	CASSLKWTSGRVADTQYF
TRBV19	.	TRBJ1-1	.	TGTGCCAGTAAGGTTCAGGGGCCAATGAACACTGAAGCTTTCTTT	CASKVQGPMNTEAFF
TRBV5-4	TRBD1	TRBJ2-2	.	TGTGCCAGCAGCGGACAGGGGGACACCGGGGAGCTGTTTTTT	CASSGQGDTGELFF
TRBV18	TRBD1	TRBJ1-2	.	TGTGCCAGCTCCTGGACAGGGGGCGGCTCTCCCCGCGGCTACACCTTC	CASSWTGGGSPRGYTF
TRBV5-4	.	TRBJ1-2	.	TGTGCCAGCAGCAGTTATACTAGTGACTATGGCTACACCTTC	CASSSYTSDYGYTF
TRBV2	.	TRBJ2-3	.	TGTGCCAGCAGAGAAATAGCGCTAGCTAGCACAGATACGCAGTATTTT	CASREIALASTDTQYF
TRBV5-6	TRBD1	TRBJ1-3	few	TGTGCCAGCAGCTTGGAAGCAGTGTGGGACAGTCGAAACACCATATATTTT	CASSLEAVWDSRNTIYF
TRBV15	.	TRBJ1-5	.	TGTGCCACCATGGGTACAGCCTATAGCAATCAGCCCCAGCATTTT	CATMGTAYSNQPQHF
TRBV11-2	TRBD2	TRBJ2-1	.	TGTGCCAGCAGCTCAGCGGGAGTGCCTTACAATGAGCAGTTCTTC	CASSSAGVPYNEQFF
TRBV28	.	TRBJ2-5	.	TGTGCCAGCAGTTTAGTTCCGGAGACCCAGTACTTC	CASSLVPETQYF
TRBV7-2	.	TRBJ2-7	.	TGTGCCAGCAGCTTAACCCTACGCGGGGAGCAGTACTTC	CASSLTLRGEQYF
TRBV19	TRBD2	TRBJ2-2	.	TGTGCCAGTAGTACAGCGGGAGCTCGGGAGCTGTTTTTT	CASSTAGARELFF
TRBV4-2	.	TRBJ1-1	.	TGTGCCAGCAGTCCAAGTTCCGGGGAGAACACTGAAGCTTTCTTT	CASSPSSGENTEAFF
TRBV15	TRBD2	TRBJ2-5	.	TGTGCCACCAGCAGAGGGGGGACTACACTGGTGACCCAGTACTTC	CATSRGGTTLVTQYF
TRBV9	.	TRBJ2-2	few	TGTGCCAGCAGCGCCCGGACAGGGAGGGACACCGGGGAGCTGTTTTTT	CASSARTGRDTGELFF
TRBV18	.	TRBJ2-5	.	TGTGCCAGCTCACCGGGTCAGGACCAGTACTTC	CASSPGQDQYF
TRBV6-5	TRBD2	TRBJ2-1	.	TGTGCCAGCAGTTCACTAGCGGGGGCGCGCAATGAGCAGTTCTTC	CASSSLAGARNEQFF
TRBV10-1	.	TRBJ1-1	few	TGCGCCAGCAGTGACCCCGGACAGAACACTGAAGCTTTCTTT	CASSDPGQNTEAFF
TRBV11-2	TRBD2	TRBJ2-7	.	TGTGCCAGCAGTCTTCCTAGCGGGAGCGACGAGCAGTACTTC	CASSLPSGSDEQYF
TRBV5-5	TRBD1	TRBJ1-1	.	TGTGCCAGCAGCTTACAGGGGGCGCGGGGGATCGGGCAAGCTTTCTTT	CASSLQGARGIGQAFF
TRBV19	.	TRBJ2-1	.	TGTGCCAGTAGTATTTGGCTTTACAATGAGCAGTTCTTC	CASSIWLYNEQFF
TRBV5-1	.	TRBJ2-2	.	TGCGCCAGCAGCCTGGGAGAGAAAATCGCCGGGGAGCTGTTTTTT	CASSLGEKIAGELFF